Shown below are 31 T cell receptor beta chains from a single sample sequenced in a study of cytomegalovirus exposure and HLA in healthy donors. PCR amplification relied on 60 Vbeta primers (plus 13 Jbeta primers). Profiled with immunoSEQ multiplex PCR; TCRdb holds only in-frame clones, not every one. The top ten hold approximately 2.1% of the sample, which has around 200,000 clones, around 78% seen once. Material for sequencing was PBMCs. The receptors were sampled from a man in his thirties or forties in good health and CMV-seronegative.

V usage is TRBV11-2 and J usage is TRBJ1-1; D gene uncertain. The CDR3 totals 14 residues. V gave up 5 bases and J gave up 0 bases, with 10 bases separating them. Germline CDR1 reads SGHAT; CDR2 reads FQNNGV. CDR3 sequence: CASSVSGLNTEAFF. DNA of the CDR3: TGTGCCAGCAGCGTTTCGGGGTTGAACACTGAAGCTTTCTTT. Together with reference TRBV11-2 and TRBJ1-1, the CDR3 gives the full variable domain: EAGVAQSPRYKIIEKRQSVAFWCNPISGHATLYWYQQILGQGPKLLIQFQNNGVVDDSQLPKDRFSAERLKGVDSTLKIQPAKLEDSAVYLCASSVSGLNTEAFFGQGTRLTVV.

The J gene is TRBJ1-2, the V gene TRBV28; perhaps TRBD1 as D (5 bases). From germline, CDR1 is MDHEN and CDR2 SYDVKM. The CDR3 spans 13 residues. V shed 5 bases and J shed 2 bases, with 9 bases lying between them. The CDR3 bases are TGTGCCAGCAGTACCCGGGGGAACTATGGCTACACCTTC. It translates to CASSTRGNYGYTF.

The rearrangement links TRBV10-3 to TRBJ2-2, with TRBD1 matching 8 bases. This CDR3 has 14 amino acids. After removal of 8 bases from V and 6 bases from J, the junction contained 8 bases not matched to a gene. Per germline, CDR1 ENHRY and CDR2 SYGVKD. The DNA for the CDR3 is TGTGCCATCGCCGGGACAGGATTAGCCGGGGAGCTGTTTTTT. Its translation: CAIAGTGLAGELFF.

The chain has TRBV2 and TRBJ1-5; D is uncertain. This CDR3 is built from 15 residues. The germline CDR1 and CDR2 sequences are SNHLY and FYNNEI. V was shortened by 3 bases and J by 2 bases, with 11 bases between the two germline ends. The CDR3 sequence is CASSDGGLGNQPQHF. CDR3 bases: TGTGCCAGCAGTGACGGAGGGCTTGGCAATCAGCCCCAGCATTTT.

The chain joins TRBV4-1 to TRBJ1-5; possibly TRBD1 for D (5 bases). Trimming removed 4 bases from V and 6 bases from J, with 31 bases in between. The CDR3 is 20 residues long. Germline loops: CDR1 MGHRA, CDR2 YSYEKL. The CDR3 protein is CASSPDIGQGSPTLGQPQHF. DNA for the CDR3: TGCGCCAGCAGCCCAGATATAGGGCAGGGCTCGCCTACTCTAGGTCAGCCCCAGCATTTT.

This chain's CDR3 is CASSQEGGGSSYEQYF. The CDR3, as DNA: TGTGCCAGCAGCCAGGAGGGTGGTGGCAGCTCCTACGAGCAGTACTTC. The chain recombines TRBV2 with TRBJ2-7, with a possible D match to TRBD2 (6 bases). The CDR3 runs 16 residues. Looked up from germline, CDR1 is SNHLY and CDR2 is FYNNEI. With 6 bases removed from V and 0 bases from J, the gap between germline ends came to 18 bases.

The chain is built from TRBV27 and TRBJ2-1, with TRBD2 identical over 8 bases. In germline, CDR1 is MNHEY, CDR2 SMNVEV (reference sequence). The CDR3 contains 17 residues. The J segment lost 5 bases and the V segment lost 4 bases, leaving 13 bases of the junction unmatched. The CDR3 DNA reads as TGTGCCAGCAGTTACGCGGGGGGCGCGGGTTTCAACAATGAGCAGTTCTTC. This codes for CASSYAGGAGFNNEQFF.

J is TRBJ2-5 and V is TRBV28; maybe TRBD2 (6 bases). The J call may be faulty, since TRBJ2-7 better matches the DNA end. The CDR3 runs 14 residues. Per germline, CDR1 MDHEN and CDR2 SYDVKM. Here the CDR3 DNA reads TGTGCCAGCAGGGGCCCTGCGGGGAACTACGAGCAGTACTTC. Translating gives CASRGPAGNYEQYF.

In this sample, this clone turned up once. At one boundary the junction diverges from the germline segment, which might be a read error. The chain recombines TRBV11-2 with TRBJ2-7; TRBD1 agrees at 8 bases. Germline V gives CDR1 SGHAT, CDR2 FQNNGV. The length of the CDR3 is 13 residues. CDR3 coding DNA: TGTGCCAGCAGCAGCGGACAGGGATACGGGCAGTACTTC. Its translation is CASSSGQGYGQYF.

This clone was counted once. Other nucleotide sequences in the sample specify the same CDR3. This sequence joins TRBV28 and TRBJ2-5, with no clear D. Germline CDR1 reads MDHEN; CDR2 reads SYDVKM. The ends were cut back, 3 bases at V and 0 bases at J, with 5 bases in the middle. The CDR3 runs 13 residues. For the CDR3, the DNA is TGTGCCAGCAGTTTCGTTTACCAAGAGACCCAGTACTTC. This sequence encodes CASSFVYQETQYF.

The chain couples TRBV6-5 to TRBJ2-7; maybe TRBD2 (6 bases). The CDR3 extends over 12 amino acids. CDR1 is MNHEY and CDR2 is SVGAGI in the germline V gene. V lost 2 bases and J 4 bases, leaving 6 bases between the germline ends. The chain's CDR3 is CASSYAGYEQYF. The CDR3 coding sequence is TGTGCCAGCAGTTACGCGGGGTACGAGCAGTACTTC.

There are a few counts of this clone. The rearrangement joins TRBV4-2 to TRBJ2-1, with TRBD2 matching 7 bases. Per germline, CDR1 LGHNA and CDR2 YNFKEQ. CDR3 length equals 15 residues. V lost 2 bases to trimming and J lost 4 bases; unmatched junction nucleotides: 5. The CDR3: CASSQRLAEYNEQFF. The DNA for the CDR3 is TGTGCCAGCAGCCAACGGCTAGCGGAGTACAATGAGCAGTTCTTC.

This sequence joins TRBV19 and TRBJ1-5; D unclear. V was cut by 10 bases and J by 5 bases, with 15 bases left in between. The CDR3 runs to 13 residues. The germline CDR1 and CDR2 sequences are LNHDA and SQIVND (reference sequence). The CDR3 bases are TGTGCCACAGGCGCCGCAGGCGATCAGCCCCAGCATTTT. It encodes CATGAAGDQPQHF.

The V gene is TRBV10-3, the J gene TRBJ1-1; 7 bases are shared with TRBD1. The CDR3 runs 14 residues. The V gene's germline CDR1 is ENHRY and CDR2 SYGVKD. V lost 4 bases and J lost 0; bases outside the gene matches: 2. CDR3 nucleotide sequence: TGTGCCATCAGTGCTGGACAGGTGAACACTGAAGCTTTCTTT. It is translated as CAISAGQVNTEAFF.

The gene calls are TRBV11-2 and TRBJ1-4; 8 nucleotides align to TRBD1. The germline V gene encodes CDR1 SGHAT and CDR2 FQNNGV. V trimming: 2 bases; J trimming: 5 bases; junction bases outside the gene matches: 10. This CDR3 is built from 17 residues. DNA of the CDR3: TGTGCCAGCAGCTTATGGTTACAGGGGGTACTGAATGAAAAACTGTTTTTT. Amino acid sequence: CASSLWLQGVLNEKLFF. The whole variable domain, filled in from reference TRBV11-2 and TRBJ1-4, reads EAGVAQSPRYKIIEKRQSVAFWCNPISGHATLYWYQQILGQGPKLLIQFQNNGVVDDSQLPKDRFSAERLKGVDSTLKIQPAKLEDSAVYLCASSLWLQGVLNEKLFFGSGTQLSVL.

CDR3 in amino acids: CASSSRQVIYQPQHF. For the CDR3, the DNA is TGTGCCAGCAGTTCCAGACAGGTTATCTATCAGCCCCAGCATTTT. The genes are TRBV28 and TRBJ1-5; D might be TRBD1 (6 bases). There are 15 residues in the CDR3. CDR1 is MDHEN, CDR2 SYDVKM, per germline. The V gene lost 4 bases and the J gene lost 5 bases, with 15 bases spanning the gap.

V gene TRBV2 combines with J gene TRBJ1-5; no reliable D call. The CDR3 extends over 15 amino acids. CDR1 is SNHLY, CDR2 FYNNEI, per germline. Deletions cut 5 bases from V and 0 bases from J, with 11 bases between. The CDR3 reads CASSSGGPSNQPQHF. In DNA, the CDR3 is TGTGCCAGCAGTTCCGGCGGCCCTAGCAATCAGCCCCAGCATTTT.

The chain links TRBV6-5 to TRBJ2-5, with D possibly being TRBD1 (6 bases). There are 14 residues in the CDR3. V gave up 5 bases and J gave up 1 base, with 11 bases separating them. Looked up from germline, CDR1 is MNHEY and CDR2 is SVGAGI. In DNA form, the CDR3 reads TGTGCCAGCAGTAAGACAGGAATCCAAGAGACCCAGTACTTC. It codes for CASSKTGIQETQYF.

The V and J genes are TRBV11-2 and TRBJ2-7, with TRBD1 as a possible D gene (6 bases). Per the germline V gene, CDR1 is SGHAT and CDR2 is FQNNGV. Trimming pared 0 bases from V and 7 bases from J, leaving 22 bases between. CDR3 length: 17 amino acids. CDR3 nucleotide sequence: TGTGCCAGCAGCTTAGAGGCCCCTCAGGGGCATCCTTTGGAGCAGTACTTC. It codes for CASSLEAPQGHPLEQYF.

The rearrangement uses TRBV29-1 and TRBJ2-2; no clear D. Germline CDR1 SQVTM, CDR2 ANQGSEA. V was pared by 3 bases and J by 8 bases, with 7 bases between. This CDR3 comprises 11 residues. The CDR3 here is CSVDSSGELFF. The CDR3, as DNA: TGCAGCGTTGACTCGTCGGGGGAGCTGTTTTTT.

This clone occurred once. The rearrangement links TRBV10-3 to TRBJ1-1; 7 bases fit TRBD1. This CDR3 has 14 residues. The germline gives CDR1 ENHRY, CDR2 SYGVKD. V was pared by 2 bases and J by 4 bases, with 4 bases of the junction left unmatched. CDR3 sequence reads: CAISENRGGTEAFF. CDR3 sequence (DNA): TGTGCCATCAGTGAGAACAGGGGCGGCACTGAAGCTTTCTTT.

This sequence joins TRBV30 and TRBJ2-7; 9 bases align to TRBD1. This CDR3 spans 15 amino acids. Trimming cost V 0 bases and J 5 bases; bases outside gene matches: 8. CDR1 GTSNPN and CDR2 SVGIG come from the germline V gene (reference sequence). This CDR3 is CAWSVLGDRDNEQYF. CDR3 nucleotide sequence: TGTGCCTGGAGTGTACTTGGGGACAGGGACAACGAGCAGTACTTC.

The chain recombines TRBV11-2 with TRBJ1-5; D call uncertain. Trimming took 6 bases from V and 4 from J, leaving 16 bases between them. Germline CDR1 SGHAT, CDR2 FQNNGV. CDR3 length: 15 amino acids. The CDR3 loop is CASRSIRKSNQPQHF. The CDR3 DNA follows: TGTGCCAGCAGGTCCATCCGAAAGAGTAATCAGCCCCAGCATTTT.

This rearrangement joins TRBV9 to TRBJ2-1; 8 positions agree with TRBD2. V shed 0 bases and J 5 bases; nucleotides not matched to a gene: 7. Looked up from germline, CDR1 is SGDLS and CDR2 is YYNGEE. This CDR3 is 16 amino acids long. The CDR3 region is CASSVGSGSFHNEQFF. CDR3 DNA sequence: TGTGCCAGCAGCGTAGGGAGCGGGAGCTTCCACAATGAGCAGTTCTTC.

CDR3 region: CAISTGAGNTIYF. CDR3 DNA: TGTGCCATCAGTACAGGGGCTGGAAACACCATATATTTT. The gene calls are TRBV10-3 and TRBJ1-3; 7 nucleotides align to TRBD1. The CDR3 is 13 residues long. V gave up 5 bases and J gave up 2 bases; unmatched junction bases: 0. Germline V lookup: CDR1 ENHRY, CDR2 SYGVKD.

This chain joins TRBV19 and TRBJ2-2; D is uncertain. The V gene lost 7 bases and the J gene lost 0 bases, with 12 bases spanning the gap. Germline V lookup: CDR1 LNHDA, CDR2 SQIVND (reference sequence). CDR3 length: 15 amino acids. This chain's CDR3 is CASTPIPANTGELFF. DNA of the CDR3: TGTGCCAGTACCCCCATTCCAGCGAACACCGGGGAGCTGTTTTTT.

V usage is TRBV29-1 and J usage is TRBJ1-1, with D maybe TRBD1 (5 bases). CDR3 size: 13 residues. The germline V gene encodes CDR1 SQVTM and CDR2 ANQGSEA. The V end was cut by 2 bases, the J end by 10 bases, with 17 bases between. CDR3 residues: CSVEPPGWGGAFF. CDR3 nucleotide sequence: TGCAGCGTTGAACCCCCGGGTTGGGGGGGAGCTTTCTTT. Looking up the rest from reference TRBV29-1 and TRBJ1-1 gives the full variable domain: SAVISQKPSRDICQRGTSLTIQCQVDSQVTMMFWYRQQPGQSLTLIATANQGSEATYESGFVIDKFPISRPNLTFSTLTVSNMSPEDSSIYLCSVEPPGWGGAFFGQGTRLTVV.

J is TRBJ1-1 and V is TRBV5-4; 9 bases align to TRBD1. This CDR3 is 16 amino acids long. CDR1 and CDR2 from the germline V gene are SGHNT and YYREEE (reference sequence). Losses at the gene ends were 5 bases for V and 3 bases for J; bases not matched to a gene: 11. The DNA of the CDR3 is TGTGCCAGCAGGTGGGGGACAGGGAGGAGCGACACTGAAGCTTTCTTT. Its translation is CASRWGTGRSDTEAFF.

V is TRBV5-4 and J is TRBJ2-7; 11 bases line up with TRBD1. Trimming took 0 bases from V and 3 from J; bases not matched to a gene: 5. Germline CDR1 SGHNT, CDR2 YYREEE (reference sequence). CDR3 length equals 16 residues. The CDR3 bases are TGTGCCAGCAGCTTGGGGTGGGACAGGGGGATCTACGAGCAGTACTTC. Translated, it gives CASSLGWDRGIYEQYF.

This clone was counted a single time. This chain joins TRBV11-3 and TRBJ2-2; TRBD1 might be the D (8 bases). Germline V gives CDR1 SGHNT, CDR2 YENEEA. The ends were cut back, 6 bases at V and 7 bases at J, with 18 bases in the middle. The CDR3 sequence is 15 residues long. The CDR3 loop reads CASRDSTGEGGELFF. The CDR3 DNA reads as TGTGCCAGCAGGGACTCGACAGGGGAGGGCGGGGAGCTGTTTTTT.

The chain links TRBV6-1 to TRBJ1-2; 7 positions agree with TRBD1. The germline V gene encodes CDR1 MNHNS and CDR2 SASEGT. With V trimmed by 3 bases and J by 5 bases, 9 bases remained unmatched. The CDR3 spans 15 residues. The CDR3 loop reads CASSETGQLRYGYTF. CDR3 DNA: TGTGCCAGCAGTGAGACGGGACAGCTGAGGTATGGCTACACCTTC.